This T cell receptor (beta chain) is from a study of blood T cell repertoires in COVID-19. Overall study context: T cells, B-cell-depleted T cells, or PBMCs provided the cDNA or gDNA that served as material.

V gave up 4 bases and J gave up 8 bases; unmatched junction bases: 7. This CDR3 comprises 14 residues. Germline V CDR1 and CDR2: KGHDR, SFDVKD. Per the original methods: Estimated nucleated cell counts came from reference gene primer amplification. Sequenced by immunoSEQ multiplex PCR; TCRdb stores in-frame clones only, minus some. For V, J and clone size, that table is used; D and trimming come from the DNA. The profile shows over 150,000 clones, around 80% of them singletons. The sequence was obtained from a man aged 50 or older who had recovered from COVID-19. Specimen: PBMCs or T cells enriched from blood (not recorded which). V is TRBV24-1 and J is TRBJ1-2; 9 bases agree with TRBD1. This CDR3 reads CATSDGQGIGGYTF. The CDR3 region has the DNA TGTGCCACCAGTGACGGACAGGGGATCGGCGGCTACACCTTC.